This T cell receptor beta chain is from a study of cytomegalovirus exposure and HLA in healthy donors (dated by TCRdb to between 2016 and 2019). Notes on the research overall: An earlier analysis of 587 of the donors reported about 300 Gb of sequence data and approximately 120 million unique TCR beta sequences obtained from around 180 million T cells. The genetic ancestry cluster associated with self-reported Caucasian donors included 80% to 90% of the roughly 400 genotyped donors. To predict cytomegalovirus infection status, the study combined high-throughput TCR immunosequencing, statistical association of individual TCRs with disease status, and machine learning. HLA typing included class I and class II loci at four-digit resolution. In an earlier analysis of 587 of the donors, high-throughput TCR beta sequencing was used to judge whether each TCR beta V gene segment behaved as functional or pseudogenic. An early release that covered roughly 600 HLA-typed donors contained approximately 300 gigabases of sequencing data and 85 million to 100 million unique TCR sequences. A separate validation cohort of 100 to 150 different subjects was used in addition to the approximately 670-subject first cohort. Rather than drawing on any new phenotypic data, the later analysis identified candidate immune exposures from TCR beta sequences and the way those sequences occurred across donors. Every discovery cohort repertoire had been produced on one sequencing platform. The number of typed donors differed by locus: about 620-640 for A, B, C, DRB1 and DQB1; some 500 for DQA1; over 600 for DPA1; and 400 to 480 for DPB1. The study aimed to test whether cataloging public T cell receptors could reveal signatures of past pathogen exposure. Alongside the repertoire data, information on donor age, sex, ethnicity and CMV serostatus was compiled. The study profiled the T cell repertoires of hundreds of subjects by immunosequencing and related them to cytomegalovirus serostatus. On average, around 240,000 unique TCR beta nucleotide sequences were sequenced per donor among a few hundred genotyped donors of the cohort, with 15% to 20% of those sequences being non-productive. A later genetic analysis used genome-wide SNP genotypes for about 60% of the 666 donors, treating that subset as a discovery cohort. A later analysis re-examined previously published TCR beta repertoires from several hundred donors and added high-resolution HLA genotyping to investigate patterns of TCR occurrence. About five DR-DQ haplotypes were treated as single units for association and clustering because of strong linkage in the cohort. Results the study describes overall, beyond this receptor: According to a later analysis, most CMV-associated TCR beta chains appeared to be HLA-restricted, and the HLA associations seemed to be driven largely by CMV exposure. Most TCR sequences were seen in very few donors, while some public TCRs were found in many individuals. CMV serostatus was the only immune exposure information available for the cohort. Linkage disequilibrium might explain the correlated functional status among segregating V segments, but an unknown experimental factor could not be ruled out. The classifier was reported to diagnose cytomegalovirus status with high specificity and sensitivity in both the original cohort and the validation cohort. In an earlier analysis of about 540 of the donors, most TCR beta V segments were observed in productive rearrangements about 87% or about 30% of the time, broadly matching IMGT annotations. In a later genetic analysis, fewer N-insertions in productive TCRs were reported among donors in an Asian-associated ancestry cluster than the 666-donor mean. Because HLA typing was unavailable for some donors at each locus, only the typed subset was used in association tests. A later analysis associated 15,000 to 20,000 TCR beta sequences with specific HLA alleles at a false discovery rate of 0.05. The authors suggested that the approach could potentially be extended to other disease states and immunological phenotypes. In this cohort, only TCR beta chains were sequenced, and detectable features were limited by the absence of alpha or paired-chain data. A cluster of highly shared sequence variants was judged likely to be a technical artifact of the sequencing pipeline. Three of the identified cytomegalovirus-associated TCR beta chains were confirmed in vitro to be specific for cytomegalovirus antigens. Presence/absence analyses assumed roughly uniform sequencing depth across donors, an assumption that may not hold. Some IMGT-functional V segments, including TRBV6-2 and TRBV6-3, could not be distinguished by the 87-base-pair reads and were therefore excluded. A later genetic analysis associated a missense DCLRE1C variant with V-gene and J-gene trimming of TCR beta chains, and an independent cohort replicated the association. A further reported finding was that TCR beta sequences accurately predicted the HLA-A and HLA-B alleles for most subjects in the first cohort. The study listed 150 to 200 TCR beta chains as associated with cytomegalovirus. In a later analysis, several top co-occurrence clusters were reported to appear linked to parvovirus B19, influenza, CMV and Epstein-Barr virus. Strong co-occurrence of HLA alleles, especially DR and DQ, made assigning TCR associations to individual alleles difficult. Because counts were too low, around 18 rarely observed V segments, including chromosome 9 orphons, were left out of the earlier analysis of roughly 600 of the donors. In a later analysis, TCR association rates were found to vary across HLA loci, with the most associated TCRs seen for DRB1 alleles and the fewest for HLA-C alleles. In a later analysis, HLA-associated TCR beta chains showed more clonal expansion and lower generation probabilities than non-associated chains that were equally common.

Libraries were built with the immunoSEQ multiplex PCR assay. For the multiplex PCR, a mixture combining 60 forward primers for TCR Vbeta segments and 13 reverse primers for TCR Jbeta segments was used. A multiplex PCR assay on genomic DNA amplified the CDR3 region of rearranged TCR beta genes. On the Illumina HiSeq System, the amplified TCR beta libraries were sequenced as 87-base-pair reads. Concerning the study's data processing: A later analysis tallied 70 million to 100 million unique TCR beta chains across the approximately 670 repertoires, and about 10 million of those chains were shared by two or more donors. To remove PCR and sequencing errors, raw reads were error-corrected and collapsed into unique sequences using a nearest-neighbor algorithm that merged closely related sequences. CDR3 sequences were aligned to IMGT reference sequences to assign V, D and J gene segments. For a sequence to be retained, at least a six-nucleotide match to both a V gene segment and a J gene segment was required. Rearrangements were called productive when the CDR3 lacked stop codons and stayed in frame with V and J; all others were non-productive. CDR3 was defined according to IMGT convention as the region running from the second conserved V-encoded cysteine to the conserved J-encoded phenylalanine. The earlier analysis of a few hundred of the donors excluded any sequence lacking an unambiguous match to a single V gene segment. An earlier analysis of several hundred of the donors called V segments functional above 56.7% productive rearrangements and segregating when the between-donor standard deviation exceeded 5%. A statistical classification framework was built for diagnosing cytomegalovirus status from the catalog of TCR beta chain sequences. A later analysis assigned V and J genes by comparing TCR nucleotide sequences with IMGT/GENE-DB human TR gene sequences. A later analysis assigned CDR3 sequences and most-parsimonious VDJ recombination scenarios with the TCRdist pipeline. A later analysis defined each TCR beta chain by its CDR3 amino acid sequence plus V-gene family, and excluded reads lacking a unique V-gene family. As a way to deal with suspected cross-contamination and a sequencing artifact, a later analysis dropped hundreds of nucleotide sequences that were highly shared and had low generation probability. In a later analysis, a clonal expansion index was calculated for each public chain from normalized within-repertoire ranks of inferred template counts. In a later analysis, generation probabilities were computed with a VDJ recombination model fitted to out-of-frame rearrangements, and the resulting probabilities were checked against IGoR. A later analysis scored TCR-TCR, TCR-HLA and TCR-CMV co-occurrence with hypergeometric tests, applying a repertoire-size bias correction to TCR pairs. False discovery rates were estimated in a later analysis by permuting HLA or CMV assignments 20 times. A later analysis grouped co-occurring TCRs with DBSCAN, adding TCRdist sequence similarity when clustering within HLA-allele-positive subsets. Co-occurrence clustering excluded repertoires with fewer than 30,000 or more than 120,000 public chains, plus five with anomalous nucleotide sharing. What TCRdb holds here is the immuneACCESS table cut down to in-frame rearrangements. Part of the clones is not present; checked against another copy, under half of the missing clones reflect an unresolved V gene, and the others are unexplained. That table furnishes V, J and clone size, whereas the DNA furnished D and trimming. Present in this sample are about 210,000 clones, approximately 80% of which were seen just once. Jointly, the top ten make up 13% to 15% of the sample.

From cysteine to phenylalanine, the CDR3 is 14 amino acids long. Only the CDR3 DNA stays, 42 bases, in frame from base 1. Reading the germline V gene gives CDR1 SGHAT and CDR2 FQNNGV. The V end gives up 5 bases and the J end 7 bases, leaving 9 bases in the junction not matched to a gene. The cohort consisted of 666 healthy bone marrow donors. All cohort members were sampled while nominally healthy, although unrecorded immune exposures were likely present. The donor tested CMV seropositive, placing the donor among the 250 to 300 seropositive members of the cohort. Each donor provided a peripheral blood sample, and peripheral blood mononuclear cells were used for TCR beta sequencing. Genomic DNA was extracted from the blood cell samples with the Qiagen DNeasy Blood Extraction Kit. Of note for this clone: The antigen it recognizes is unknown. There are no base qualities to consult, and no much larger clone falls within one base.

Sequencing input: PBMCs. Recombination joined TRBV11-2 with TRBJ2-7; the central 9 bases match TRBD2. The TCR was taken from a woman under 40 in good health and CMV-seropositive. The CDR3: CASSRSGGGREQYF. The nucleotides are TGTGCCAGCAGCCGTAGCGGGGGAGGTCGGGAGCAGTACTTC.